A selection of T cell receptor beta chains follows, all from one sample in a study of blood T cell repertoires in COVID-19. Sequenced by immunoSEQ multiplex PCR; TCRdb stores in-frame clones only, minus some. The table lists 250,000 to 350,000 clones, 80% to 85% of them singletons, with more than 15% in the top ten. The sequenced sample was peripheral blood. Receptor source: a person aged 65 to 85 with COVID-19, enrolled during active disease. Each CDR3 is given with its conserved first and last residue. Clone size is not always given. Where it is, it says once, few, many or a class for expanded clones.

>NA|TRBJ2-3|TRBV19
CASSPGGGAPDTQYF
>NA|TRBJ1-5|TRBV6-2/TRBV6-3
CASSITVGGDQPQHF
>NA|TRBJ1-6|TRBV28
CASRKFTAPLESPLHF
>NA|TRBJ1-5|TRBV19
CASSIVAGDQPQHF
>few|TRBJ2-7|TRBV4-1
CASSQTTTGVSYEQYF
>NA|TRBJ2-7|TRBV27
CASSFTGYEQYF
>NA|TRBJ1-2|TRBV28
CASSSGANYGYTF
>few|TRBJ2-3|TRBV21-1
CASSKYRTSGCTDTQYF
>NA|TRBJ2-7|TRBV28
CASSLRKQGAISYEQYF
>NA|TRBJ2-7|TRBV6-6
CASRLKLGGHEQYF
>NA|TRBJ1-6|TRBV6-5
CASSMTVIDSPLHF
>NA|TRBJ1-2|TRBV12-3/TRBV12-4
CASSLDRASGYTF
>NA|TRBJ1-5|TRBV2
CASSERGGSNQPQHF
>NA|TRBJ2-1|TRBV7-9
CASSQSGGPWNEQFF
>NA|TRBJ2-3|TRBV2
CASERYRDTQYF
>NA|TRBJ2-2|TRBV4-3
CASSQEGLAGGPVGELFF
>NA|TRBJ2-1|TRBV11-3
CASSLRASGYNEQFF
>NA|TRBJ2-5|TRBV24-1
CATSEWRGGRETQYF
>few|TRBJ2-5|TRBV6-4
CASSQGQGETQYF
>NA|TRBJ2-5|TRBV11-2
CASSPRYSETQYF
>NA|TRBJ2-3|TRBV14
CASSQRQDLNTDTQYF
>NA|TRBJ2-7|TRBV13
CASSLGGDSYEQYF
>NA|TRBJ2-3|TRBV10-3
CAISQTGDGTDTQYF
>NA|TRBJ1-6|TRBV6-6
CASTYGDRDNSPLHF
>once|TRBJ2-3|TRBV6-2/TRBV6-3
CASSPLGTSVGDTQYF